The 16 T cell receptor beta chains in this list originate from one sample, sequenced in a study of shared clonotypes between healthy human individuals. The protocol was immunoSEQ multiplex PCR, while the TCRdb copy is restricted to in-frame clones and leaves out a portion. The repertoire has about 1 million clones, about 75% of them found once; the top ten carry about 1.5%. Sequenced: memory CD4+ T cells sorted from blood. Regarding subset: CD45RA-negative fraction. Receptors were obtained from a man aged 18 to 30 in good health.

This chain uses TRBV19 with TRBJ1-5, with a tentative D call TRBD1 (5 bases). The CDR3 covers 14 residues. Germline CDR1 and CDR2: LNHDA and SQIVND (reference sequence). The V and J ends lost 4 bases and 5 bases respectively, with 12 bases between them. The CDR3, as DNA: TGTGCCAGTAGTAGTGACAGTCCCCATCAGCCCCAGCATTTT. Its translation is CASSSDSPHQPQHF.

This clone came up a few times. V gene TRBV15 combines with J gene TRBJ1-5; no definite D call. The CDR3 spans 13 residues. V was shortened by 5 bases and J by 0 bases, with 5 bases between the two germline ends. Germline V gene sequence: CDR1 LNHNV, CDR2 YYDKDF (reference sequence). This CDR3 reads CATSWGSNQPQHF. The DNA of the CDR3 is TGTGCCACCAGCTGGGGTAGCAATCAGCCCCAGCATTTT.

This clone was seen a few times. V usage is TRBV27 and J usage is TRBJ2-7; the D is unclear. This CDR3 region has 14 residues. V was pared by 5 bases and J by 8 bases, with 19 bases between. Germline CDR1 and CDR2: MNHEY and SMNVEV (reference sequence). As DNA, the CDR3 is TGTGCCAGCAGTCCCATTCCCGAGACCGAAAAGCAGTACTTC. Translated, it gives CASSPIPETEKQYF.

V gene TRBV6-5 combines with J gene TRBJ1-1; a weak D match, TRBD1 (5 bases). This CDR3 has 12 amino acids. CDR1 is MNHEY, CDR2 SVGAGI, per germline. The CDR3 DNA is TGTGTCCCGGGGGTCTTCGACACTGAAGCTTTCTTT. It specifies CVPGVFDTEAFF.

The chain is built from TRBV19 and TRBJ1-5; no clear D gene. V lost 7 bases and J 7 bases, leaving 14 bases between the germline ends. Germline CDR1 and CDR2: LNHDA and SQIVND (reference sequence). CDR3 length: 13 residues. DNA of the CDR3: TGTGCCAGTACGGGCGGAAGGGTGCAGCCCCAGCATTTT. Translation: CASTGGRVQPQHF.

This clone was counted only a few times. This chain connects TRBV11-1 to TRBJ2-1; D is perhaps TRBD1 (6 bases). The germline V and J ends were trimmed by 7 bases and 3 bases, with 16 bases remaining between them. Per germline, CDR1 SGHAT and CDR2 FQDESV (reference sequence). The CDR3 contains 15 residues. DNA for the CDR3: TGTGCCAGCACTAAGACAGGTGATTACTACAATGAGCAGTTCTTC. This translates into CASTKTGDYYNEQFF.

The chain combines TRBV15 with TRBJ1-5, with 7 bases that match TRBD1. Trimming cost V 3 bases and J 4 bases; bases outside gene matches: 12. Germline V CDR1 and CDR2: LNHNV, YYDKDF (reference sequence). This CDR3 is built from 17 residues. CDR3 DNA sequence: TGTGCCACCAGCAGGGTTGGGACAGCGCCTTTAAATCAGCCCCAGCATTTT. It yields the protein CATSRVGTAPLNQPQHF.

V gene TRBV11-2 combines with J gene TRBJ2-5, with 10 bases fitting TRBD1. Germline CDR1 reads SGHAT; CDR2 reads FQNNGV. The CDR3 has 18 residues. V shed 3 bases, J shed 4 bases, and the junction held 14 bases outside the gene matches. CDR3 coding DNA: TGTGCCAGCAGCTTCGACAGGGGGCCCGGGGGACGCGGAGAGACCCAGTACTTC. Protein product: CASSFDRGPGGRGETQYF.

The chain couples TRBV11-2 to TRBJ2-7; D remains unclear. The V end was cut by 8 bases, the J end by 6 bases, with 8 bases between. This CDR3 has 10 amino acids. Germline V gene data show CDR1 as SGHAT and CDR2 as FQNNGV. The CDR3 protein is CASDRAEQYF. CDR3 sequence (DNA): TGTGCCAGCGACCGGGCCGAGCAGTACTTC.

This rearrangement joins TRBV19 to TRBJ1-3, with D possibly TRBD1 on 5 matching bases. The CDR3 has 16 residues. V dropped 3 bases and J dropped 0 bases, with 12 bases sitting between them. The germline gives CDR1 LNHDA, CDR2 SQIVND (reference sequence). The CDR3 loop reads CASSMGTQRSGNTIYF. The CDR3 region has the DNA TGTGCCAGTAGTATGGGGACGCAGCGCTCTGGAAACACCATATATTTT.

On this clone itself: The same CDR3 can be traced to other DNA sequences in this sample. The chain employs TRBV29-1 and TRBJ2-7, with D perhaps TRBD1 (5 bases). The CDR3 extends over 12 amino acids. V was cut by 3 bases and J by 5 bases, with 11 bases left in between. Germline-derived CDR1 and CDR2 are SQVTM and ANQGSEA. CDR3 region: CSVDQGRNEQYF. The DNA of the CDR3 is TGCAGCGTTGACCAGGGAAGGAACGAGCAGTACTTC.

The CDR3 DNA reads TGTGCCAGCTCACGCGAGGTATCGGACACCGGGGAGCTGTTTTTT. It specifies CASSREVSDTGELFF. The genes are TRBV18 and TRBJ2-2; D gene ambiguous. Germline V gene data show CDR1 as KGHSH and CDR2 as LQKENI. Deletions cut 4 bases from V and 3 bases from J, with 12 bases between. The CDR3 spans 15 residues. The whole variable domain, remainder taken from reference TRBV18 and TRBJ2-2, is NAGVMQNPRHLVRRRGQEARLRCSPMKGHSHVYWYRQLPEEGLKFMVYLQKENIIDESGMPKERFSAEFPKEGPSILRIQQVVRGDSAAYFCASSREVSDTGELFFGEGSRLTVL.

The chain couples TRBV13 to TRBJ2-5; no firm D call. The V and J ends lost 4 bases and 2 bases respectively, with 8 bases between them. Germline assignment: CDR1 PRHDT and CDR2 FYEKMQ (reference sequence). The CDR3 sequence is 13 residues long. The CDR3: CASSSHPQETQYF. DNA of the CDR3: TGTGCCAGCAGCTCCCACCCGCAAGAGACCCAGTACTTC.

The V gene is TRBV28, the J gene TRBJ1-3; D uncertain. V shed 4 bases and J shed 4 bases, with 5 bases lying between them. This CDR3 has 12 amino acids. Germline CDR1 reads MDHEN; CDR2 reads SYDVKM. The DNA for the CDR3 is TGTGCCAGCAGTTCACAGGGAAACACCATATATTTT. The encoded protein is CASSSQGNTIYF.

The rearrangement joins TRBV28 to TRBJ1-2; tentative D call: TRBD1 (6 bases). V was clipped by 4 bases and J by 6 bases, with 18 bases between them. The CDR3 loop spans 15 amino acids. Germline V CDR1 and CDR2: MDHEN, SYDVKM. Here the CDR3 reads CASSSTGHHRDGYTF. The DNA of the CDR3 is TGTGCCAGCAGTTCAACGGGACACCACCGGGATGGCTACACCTTC.

CDR3: CASNEGTSGYNEQFF. The CDR3 region has the DNA TGTGCCAGTAACGAAGGGACTAGCGGTTACAATGAGCAGTTCTTC. The genes are TRBV19 and TRBJ2-1; 11 positions agree with TRBD2. The CDR3 length is 15 residues. The trim removed 7 bases at V and 4 bases at J, leaving 6 bases unmatched. The germline V gene encodes CDR1 LNHDA and CDR2 SQIVND (reference sequence).